This T cell receptor beta chain was recorded in a study of T cell responses to AZD1222 COVID-19 vaccine (dated by TCRdb to 2020 to 2022). Background for the entire study: AZD1222 recipients whose second dose came at about 4 weeks and those whose second dose came at about 12 weeks were combined into one group, since spike-specific TCR depth and breadth did not differ between the two schedules. TCR sequencing was performed for roughly 250 trial participants, of whom about 200 were given two doses of AZD1222 and 26 were given two doses of MenACWY control vaccine. Trial participants were enrolled by age into subgroups of 18-55, 56-69 and 70-plus years, and around 150, 29 and 61 TCR-sequenced participants, respectively, were included in these subgroups.

The time point label, read with the paper, signifies: baseline before first vaccination. Samples from vaccinated people were obtained from the UK trials COV001 and COV002, which included a single-blind randomized controlled phase 2/3 trial of AZD1222 (ChAdOx1 nCoV-19) in healthy adults. For TCRbeta chain sequencing, PBMC samples were collected from trial participants at day 0 and at day 28 after the second dose. In regard to this clone: Its binding antigen is unknown. Base qualities were left out, and no much larger clone turns up one base away.

The investigation overall reported the following: Because no day 14 peak-response samples were available, the repertoires could be characterized only after the peak T cell response. The vaccine-associated CD4 TCRs covered the entire spike protein, and the dominant responses fell in regions 160-218 and 743-854. Conclusions about previously exposed vaccinees are limited because only a handful of AZD1222 recipients were SARS-CoV-2 seropositive at baseline. Participants were mostly white British, with more females than males. The authors suggested clonal diversity may have been underestimated. Reportedly, almost half of the unique spike-specific TCRs recognized epitopes lying outside the regions that are mutated in the B.1.351 and B.1.1.7 variants. After two AZD1222 doses, both the breadth and the depth of spike-specific TCRs were significantly higher than at day 0 and than in MenACWY recipients. The 56-69-year group was small, and its depth increase did not reach significance, likely because of low power.

The CDR3 regions of human TCRbeta chains were subjected to immunosequencing. Processing in the source paper ran as follows. TCRs in the repertoires were compared against a reference library of SARS-CoV-2-specific TCRs that had been generated with the MIRA antigen-specificity platform. Breadth was defined as the fraction of unique TCRs that were SARS-CoV-2-associated. Depth was defined as the fraction of total T cells that were SARS-CoV-2-associated. Using the MIRA data, each spike-specific TCR was mapped to the spike region that the TCR reacts to and placed in a CD4 or CD8 class. Log10-transformed breadth and depth values were compared by one-way ANOVA with Sidak's multiple comparisons tests. Held by TCRdb, this immuneACCESS table contains in-frame sequences only and omits some clones. Under half of the omission traces to an unresolved V gene where checked; the cause of the rest is unknown. V and J calls plus clone size are reproduced from that table; the DNA served to infer D and trimming. Within this sample are roughly 150,000 clones, with 80% to 90% of them counted one time only. The ten largest clones add up to 6% to 8% of the sample.

CDR1 and CDR2 are read off the germline V gene as SGHTS and YDEGEE. V and J lose 1 base and 5 bases, and a span of 16 bases separates them. The CDR3 numbers 17 residues from cysteine through phenylalanine. The retained sequence is limited to the CDR3, 51 bases, with the frame set at the first base. This receptor was taken from an adult in good health. This chain is built from TRBV5-8 and TRBJ1-6; the D region possibly corresponds to TRBD1 (5 bases align). The sample was peripheral blood, taken on day 0 of AZD1222 vaccination. The base sequence is TGTGCCAGCAGCTTGATTCCGTCCGGGGGTAATAATTCACCCCTCCACTTT. It encodes CASSLIPSGGNNSPLHF.